The rows below give T cell receptor beta chains drawn from one sample of a study of T cells after yellow fever vaccination. One entry per CDR3 protein results from TCRdb running MiXCR on the 5' RACE reads. The sample lists about 350,000 distinct CDR3 sequences; around 8.1% were seen once. The specimen was PBMCs, collected roughly 45 days after the first yellow fever vaccination. The receptor set was obtained from a man between 18 and 29 years old who received the YFV17D yellow fever vaccine. CDR3s leave out the opening cysteine and the closing phenylalanine or tryptophan.

ASSLRTTNYGYT	12	TRBJ1-2	TRBV4-1
ASSPVDRENTEAF	13	TRBJ1-1	TRBV4-2
ASSQDGERGPTGEQF	15	TRBJ2-1	TRBV4-1
ASTEDAIYNSPLH	13	TRBJ1-6	TRBV6-2/TRBV6-3
ASSQARTGRGEKLF	14	TRBJ1-4	TRBV4-1
ASSPRGGPTNTGELF	15	TRBJ2-2	TRBV19
ASGRGAETYEQY	12	TRBJ2-7	TRBV5-1
ASSLIFSLAKNIQY	14	TRBJ2-4	TRBV7-2
ASSVGWEETQY	11	TRBJ2-5	TRBV6-1
ASSPFTDGSSGNTIY	15	TRBJ1-3	TRBV18
SAHEYLGTYNEQF	13	TRBJ2-1	TRBV20-1
ASSFVETNEKLF	12	TRBJ1-4	TRBV12-3/TRBV12-4
ASSLDPQTQPQH	12	TRBJ1-5	TRBV5-1
SVELLDSYEQY	11	TRBJ2-7	TRBV29-1
ASTSGELGETQY	12	TRBJ2-5	TRBV6-5
SVALMNTEAF	10	TRBJ1-1	TRBV29-1
ASSTDRSMNTEAF	13	TRBJ1-1	TRBV5-6
ASSVVGSEAF	10	TRBJ1-1	TRBV9
ASSFGQGSNEQF	12	TRBJ2-1	TRBV5-4
ASSLMDLANIQY	12	TRBJ2-4	TRBV5-6
ASSLVPYGGSTDTQY	15	TRBJ2-3	TRBV7-3
ASSLILARGEQF	12	TRBJ2-1	TRBV5-1
SAPLAGASPDTQY	13	TRBJ2-3	TRBV20-1
ATLPGSEGNIPY	12	TRBJ2-4	TRBV10-3
ASSQDPYLSYEQY	13	TRBJ2-7	TRBV4-2
ASRSPGTIRSAF	12	TRBJ1-1	TRBV4-1
AISQLGTGAEAF	12	TRBJ1-1	TRBV10-3
ASSLASGASSYEQY	14	TRBJ2-7	TRBV7-2
ASSLAGTGTEAF	12	TRBJ1-1	TRBV28
SAYRQGLKAF	10	TRBJ1-1	TRBV20-1